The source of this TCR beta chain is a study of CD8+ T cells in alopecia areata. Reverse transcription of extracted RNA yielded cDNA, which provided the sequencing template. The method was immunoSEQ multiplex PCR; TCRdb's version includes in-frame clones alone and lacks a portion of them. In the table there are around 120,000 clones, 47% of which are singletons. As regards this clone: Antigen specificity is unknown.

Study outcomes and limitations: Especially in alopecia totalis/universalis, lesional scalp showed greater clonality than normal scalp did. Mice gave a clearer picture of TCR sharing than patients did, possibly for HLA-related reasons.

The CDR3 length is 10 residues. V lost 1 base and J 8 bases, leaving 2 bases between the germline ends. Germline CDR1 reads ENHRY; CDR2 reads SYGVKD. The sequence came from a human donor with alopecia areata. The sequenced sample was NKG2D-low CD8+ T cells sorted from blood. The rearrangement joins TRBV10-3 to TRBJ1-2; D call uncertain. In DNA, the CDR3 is TGTGCCATCAGTGAGTGGGGCTACACCTTC. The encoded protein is CAISEWGYTF.